This TCR beta chain comes out of a study of metastatic and nonmetastatic thyroid tumors (dated by TCRdb to the early 2020s). Regarding the study in general: For patients with malignant and with benign thyroid disease, the researchers compared repertoires between peripheral blood samples and tumor or nodule tissue samples.

This clone showed up many times. Its binding antigen is unknown. Base qualities are not recorded, but no much larger clone differs from it by a single base. The investigation overall reported the following: In both blood and tumor samples, TCR beta diversity was reported to be significantly higher in malignant tumors than in benign nodules.

CDR3 length: 14 amino acids, cysteine to phenylalanine. The sequence is cut down to CDR3 DNA, 42 bases in frame from base 1. From the germline V gene, CDR1 is SNHLY and CDR2 is FYNNEI. Clipping removes 0 bases from V and 7 bases from J, with 5 as the unmatched junction base count. The receptor library was made with PCR. Sequenced using an Illumina HiSeq 4000. High-throughput sequencing was used to profile the TCR beta-chain CDR3 region of each patient. In the paper's pipeline: Drawing on CDR3 differences between clinicopathological groups, the researchers built a classifier meant to tell apart patients with distant-metastatic papillary thyroid cancer. The Shannon index was used to measure repertoire diversity, and the Morisita-Horn index was used to measure how similar tumor and blood repertoires were. The raw public reads went through TCRdb reprocessing: fastp at Q25, MiXCR clone calling, in-frame beta chains kept. The V and J calls were determined by TCRdb, not by the authors. Recorded for this sample are roughly 93,000 clones; approximately 11% of them occurred a single time. The ten largest make up about 11% of the sample.

Before undergoing thyroid surgery, none of the patients had been given any kind of treatment. Using T-cell receptor beta sequencing, the study looked back at clinical samples from patients collected from the early 2010s to the late 2010s. Specimen: blood. The receptor was isolated from a female donor with papillary thyroid cancer or a benign thyroid nodule (not recorded which). Some clones in this sample may be carry-over from other donors' samples. The chain employs TRBV2 and TRBJ2-7; TRBD1 agrees with 8 junctional bases. The CDR3 sequence is CASSEAKYRGEQYF. The base sequence is TGTGCCAGCAGTGAAGCGAAATACAGGGGGGAGCAGTACTTC.